The present T cell receptor (beta chain) was sequenced within a study of blood T cell repertoires in COVID-19. About the study: Acute and convalescent COVID-19 samples came from the United States, Italy and Spain.

Libraries were prepared by immunoSEQ multiplex PCR; TCRdb keeps only in-frame clonotypes and omits some of them. The sample has a few hundred thousand clones, nearly 90% seen once. The sequenced sample was PBMCs or T cells enriched from blood (not recorded which). This receptor was taken from a woman aged 25-40 years who had recovered from COVID-19.

The CDR3 protein is CASSLVWGQVEQFF. Here the CDR3 DNA reads TGTGCCAGCAGCTTAGTATGGGGACAGGTTGAGCAGTTCTTC. The chain employs TRBV11-2 and TRBJ2-1; TRBD1 matches at 8 bases. The CDR3 runs 14 residues. V lost 1 base, J lost 9 bases, and 5 bases stayed unmatched. Germline CDR1 is SGHAT and CDR2 is FQNNGV.